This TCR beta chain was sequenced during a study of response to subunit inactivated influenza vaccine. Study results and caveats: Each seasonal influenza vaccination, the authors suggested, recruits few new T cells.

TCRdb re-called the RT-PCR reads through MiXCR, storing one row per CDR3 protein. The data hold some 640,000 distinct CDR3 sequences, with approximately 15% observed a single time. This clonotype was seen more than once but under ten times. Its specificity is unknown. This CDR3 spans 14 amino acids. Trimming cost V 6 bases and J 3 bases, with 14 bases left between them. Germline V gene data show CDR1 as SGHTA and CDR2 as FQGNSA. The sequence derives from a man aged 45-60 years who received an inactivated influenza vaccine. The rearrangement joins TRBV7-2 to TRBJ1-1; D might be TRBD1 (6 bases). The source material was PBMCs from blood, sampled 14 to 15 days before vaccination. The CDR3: CASSVGGGHTEAFF. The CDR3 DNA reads TGTGCCAGCAGTGTGGGTGGGGGCCACACTGAAGCTTTCTTT.